Presented here are 16 T cell receptor beta chains from one specimen sequenced in a study of shared clonotypes between healthy human individuals. Sequencing was performed with immunoSEQ multiplex PCR; in TCRdb, only in-frame clones are kept and a portion is missing. The table records approximately 720,000 clones, about two thirds of them present only once. Sequencing used memory CD4+ T cells sorted from blood. The subset here: CD45RA-negative fraction. The receptor set was obtained from a woman in her 30s in good health.

The CDR3 coding sequence is TGCGCCAGCAGCAGCGGACAGGGGGCCGGGACTGAAGCTTTCTTT. This codes for CASSSGQGAGTEAFF. This sequence joins TRBV5-1 and TRBJ1-1; TRBD1 aligns across 11 bases. This CDR3 is 15 amino acids long. Trimming took 4 bases from V and 5 from J; bases not matched to a gene: 7. From germline, CDR1 is SGHRS and CDR2 YFSETQ.

The chain combines TRBV5-4 with TRBJ2-7, with 11 bases matching TRBD1. The CDR3 is 14 residues long. CDR1 is SGHNT, CDR2 YYREEE, per germline (reference sequence). After removal of 4 bases from V and 7 bases from J, the junction contained 7 bases not matched to a gene. In DNA, the CDR3 is TGTGCCAGCAGCGCGGACAGGGGGCGCGGGGAGCAGTACTTC. It specifies CASSADRGRGEQYF.

J is TRBJ1-2 and V is TRBV6-5, with 9 bases lining up with TRBD1. Germline-derived CDR1 and CDR2 are MNHEY and SVGAGI. The CDR3 is made up of 14 amino acids. The V segment lost 8 bases and the J segment 5 bases; nucleotides outside the gene matches: 9. CDR3 amino acids: CASGFRGQGYGYTF. The CDR3 DNA reads TGTGCCAGCGGCTTCCGGGGACAGGGATATGGCTACACCTTC.

The J gene is TRBJ1-2, the V gene TRBV4-2; D is unresolved. This CDR3 region has 15 residues. The germline V gene has CDR1 LGHNA and CDR2 YNFKEQ. The V end lost 0 bases, the J end lost 1 base, and 9 bases lay between the germline ends. CDR3 DNA sequence: TGTGCCAGCAGCCAAGAAGGGAACAGTAACTATGGCTACACCTTC. Translated, it gives CASSQEGNSNYGYTF.

The chain links TRBV6-1 to TRBJ1-2; no definite D call. The ends were cut back, 6 bases at V and 10 bases at J, with 18 bases in the middle. This CDR3 spans 13 amino acids. CDR1 MNHNS and CDR2 SASEGT come from the germline V gene. The CDR3 bases are TGTGCCAGCAGCGCTCCCGGGGTCGAGTACTACACCTTC. It is translated as CASSAPGVEYYTF.

The chain joins TRBV19 to TRBJ2-7, with TRBD1 matching over 10 bases. CDR1 and CDR2 from the germline V gene are LNHDA and SQIVND (reference sequence). Germline trimming cut 3 bases from V and 7 bases from J; bases unmatched to any gene: 6. The CDR3 has 14 residues. The CDR3 nucleotides are TGTGCCAGTAGTATGGGACAGGGGCGTGGTGAGCAGTACTTC. As protein: CASSMGQGRGEQYF.

The chain has TRBV11-3 and TRBJ2-2; 7 bases are a match to TRBD1. The CDR3 extends over 14 amino acids. Losses at the gene ends were 4 bases for V and 8 bases for J; bases not matched to a gene: 7. Germline lookup yields CDR1 SGHNT and CDR2 YENEEA. The CDR3 DNA follows: TGTGCCAGCAGCTCGAATACAGGGGCGGGGGAGCTGTTTTTT. Translation gives CASSSNTGAGELFF. Looking up the rest from reference TRBV11-3 and TRBJ2-2 gives the full variable domain: EAGVVQSPRYKIIEKKQPVAFWCNPISGHNTLYWYLQNLGQGPELLIRYENEEAVDDSQLPKDRFSAERLKGVDSTLKIQPAELGDSAVYLCASSSNTGAGELFFGEGSRLTVL.

J is TRBJ2-5 and V is TRBV7-3; D call uncertain. The CDR3 has 15 residues. Trimming left V 2 bases short and J 3 bases short, with 13 bases between. Germline CDR1 and CDR2: SGHTA and FQGTGA. The CDR3, as DNA: TGTGCCAGCAGCTTAGGAGTGGCAGAGAAAGAGACCCAGTACTTC. Translating it yields CASSLGVAEKETQYF.

This sequence joins TRBV18 and TRBJ2-7; 15 bases fit TRBD2. Looked up from germline, CDR1 is KGHSH and CDR2 is LQKENI. V lost 1 base to trimming and J lost 0 bases; unmatched junction nucleotides: 7. The CDR3 is made up of 19 amino acids. This chain's CDR3 is CASSPQQGTSGRSSYEQYF. As DNA, the CDR3 is TGTGCCAGCTCACCACAACAAGGGACTAGCGGGAGGAGCTCCTACGAGCAGTACTTC. The whole variable domain, filled in from reference TRBV18 and TRBJ2-7, reads NAGVMQNPRHLVRRRGQEARLRCSPMKGHSHVYWYRQLPEEGLKFMVYLQKENIIDESGMPKERFSAEFPKEGPSILRIQQVVRGDSAAYFCASSPQQGTSGRSSYEQYFGPGTRLTVT.

The chain employs TRBV19 and TRBJ1-2, with D perhaps TRBD1 (6 bases). Germline V gene sequence: CDR1 LNHDA, CDR2 SQIVND (reference sequence). The CDR3 is made up of 14 amino acids. The V and J ends lost 7 bases and 0 bases respectively, with 12 bases between them. This chain's CDR3 is CASKGTPPNYGYTF. In DNA, the CDR3 is TGTGCCAGTAAGGGGACACCGCCTAACTATGGCTACACCTTC.

The genes are TRBV4-1 and TRBJ2-1; the match to TRBD2 covers 9 bases. V lost 1 base and J lost 5; bases outside the gene matches: 6. This CDR3 comprises 16 residues. The germline V gene has CDR1 MGHRA and CDR2 YSYEKL. CDR3 loop: CASSQVGGRAHNEQFF. The CDR3 DNA is TGCGCCAGCAGCCAAGTCGGCGGGAGGGCTCACAATGAGCAGTTCTTC.

In its sample, this clone was seen a few times. The chain is built from TRBV28 and TRBJ2-7; D not certain. Germline-derived CDR1 and CDR2 are MDHEN and SYDVKM. V was pared by 1 base and J by 3 bases, with 10 bases between. The length of the CDR3 is 14 residues. The chain's CDR3 is CASSLFLSFYEQYF. The DNA for the CDR3 is TGTGCCAGCAGTTTATTTCTATCCTTCTACGAGCAGTACTTC.

The chain is built from TRBV15 and TRBJ2-7; no clear D. Germline V CDR1 and CDR2: LNHNV, YYDKDF (reference sequence). Trimming cost V 3 bases and J 5 bases, with 17 bases left between them. The CDR3 has 15 amino acids. CDR3 protein: CATSSIRTPTDEQYF. The CDR3 DNA follows: TGTGCCACCAGCAGTATCAGGACCCCTACCGACGAGCAGTACTTC.

This clone is a singleton in its sample. The genes are TRBV18 and TRBJ1-1; D might be TRBD1 (6 bases). CDR1 KGHSH and CDR2 LQKENI come from the germline V gene. This CDR3 has 15 residues. V gave up 3 bases and J gave up 3 bases, with 14 bases separating them. The CDR3 spells CASSPDQGPYTEAFF. CDR3 coding DNA: TGTGCCAGCTCACCCGATCAGGGGCCGTACACTGAAGCTTTCTTT. The full variable domain, with the rest looked up from reference TRBV18 and TRBJ1-1, is NAGVMQNPRHLVRRRGQEARLRCSPMKGHSHVYWYRQLPEEGLKFMVYLQKENIIDESGMPKERFSAEFPKEGPSILRIQQVVRGDSAAYFCASSPDQGPYTEAFFGQGTRLTVV.

The chain combines TRBV2 with TRBJ1-5; 9 bases are shared with TRBD1. The V and J ends lost 3 bases and 7 bases, in that order; junction bases with no gene match: 7. From germline, CDR1 is SNHLY and CDR2 FYNNEI. The CDR3 runs 15 residues. The CDR3 spells CASSDGTGFEQPQHF. The CDR3 coding sequence is TGTGCCAGCAGTGACGGGACAGGGTTTGAACAGCCCCAGCATTTT.

This rearrangement joins TRBV15 to TRBJ1-1; D remains unclear. V shed 0 bases and J shed 7 bases, with 3 bases lying between them. Germline CDR1 is LNHNV and CDR2 is YYDKDF (reference sequence). The CDR3 is 11 amino acids. The CDR3 protein is CATSRDIEAFF. As DNA, the CDR3 is TGTGCCACCAGCAGAGACATTGAAGCTTTCTTT.